This TCR beta chain was captured by sequencing in a study of CD8+ T cells in alopecia areata. V lost 2 bases to trimming and J lost 7 bases, with 18 bases between them. The CDR3 contains 16 residues. Broader study findings: Patients shared TCRs less clearly than mice did, possibly owing to HLA. Lesional tissue from the scalp (especially in alopecia totalis/universalis) showed higher clonality than normal scalp.

This clone has only a few counts. The antigen is not known. Isolated RNA was reverse transcribed into cDNA used as the sequencing template. The repertoire was sequenced with immunoSEQ multiplex PCR; TCRdb's copy has only in-frame clones and lacks some. The table includes some 160,000 clones, less than 75% detected once. From PBMCs, CD4+ and CD8+ T cells were sorted. V and J are TRBV23-1 and TRBJ2-1; D remains unclear. TRBV23-1 is known as an ORF, though its function is uncertain. The TCR was taken from a human donor in good health. Sample: CD8+ T cells sorted from blood. CDR3 sequence: CASSQVVGLRSNEQFF. CDR3 in DNA: TGCGCCAGCAGTCAAGTGGTGGGGTTGCGGAGTAATGAGCAGTTCTTC.